What follows describes a single TCR beta chain. Its cognate antigen is unknown. PCR involved 60 Vbeta and 13 Jbeta primers. Produced via immunoSEQ multiplex PCR; TCRdb's table is partial and in-frame only. Here the sample table reports about 74,000 clones. This entry comes from a study of cytomegalovirus exposure and HLA in healthy donors. Study results and caveats: Donors were assumed by presence/absence analyses to have roughly uniform sequencing depth.

Germline-derived CDR1 and CDR2 are SNHLY and FYNNEI. This CDR3 is 15 amino acids long. Deletions cut 6 bases from V and 2 bases from J, with 14 bases between. The sample was PBMCs. The chain couples TRBV2 to TRBJ2-1; a possible D gene is TRBD2 (5 bases). The origin of this receptor is a female donor in good health and CMV-seropositive. The CDR3 nucleotides are TGTGCCAGCAGCCGACTATGGGAGACCTACAATGAGCAGTTCTTC. Translated, it gives CASSRLWETYNEQFF.